These 22 T cell receptor beta chains share one sample of origin, sequenced in a study of regulatory T cells in long-lasting Graves disease. Investigators prepared the TCR beta libraries by applying iRepertoire HTBI primers and Arm-PCR of CDR3 regions. MiXCR, run by TCRdb on the multiplex PCR reads, gives a single entry per CDR3 protein. The repertoire includes hundreds of thousands of distinct CDR3 sequences, about 13% of them detected once, and 10% sits in the top ten. Sample time point: newly diagnosed GD, antithyroid drugs for less than 3 months. Making the TCR library involved RNA that had been extracted from PBMCs. The same data also contributed to another study, on T cells in Graves' hyperthyroidism and ophthalmopathy.

The sample in question was peripheral blood mononuclear cells (PBMCs), obtained at new diagnosis, from a patient treated with antithyroid drugs. The source is a young man with Graves disease.

The chain joins TRBV3-1 to TRBJ1-2; D might be TRBD1 (6 bases). The CDR3 spans 14 residues. Trimming shortened V by 1 base and J by 5 bases, and 11 bases separated the two germline ends. Looked up from germline, CDR1 is LGHDT and CDR2 is YNNKEL (reference sequence). Here the CDR3 DNA reads TGTGCCAGCAGCCAAGGGCACAGGGAATATGGCTACACCTTC. Its protein product is CASSQGHREYGYTF.

This clonotype appeared many times. The chain uses TRBV12-3 or TRBV12-4 and TRBJ1-6; 8 bases line up with TRBD1. The CDR3 sequence is 14 residues long. V gave up 4 bases and J gave up 10 bases; unmatched junction bases: 6. The DNA of the CDR3 is TGTGCCAGCAGTTCCGGGACAGGAAGCTCACCCCTCCACTTT. It yields the protein CASSSGTGSSPLHF.

This clonotype was seen many times. The chain is built from TRBV6-1 and TRBJ2-7, with TRBD2 matching 9 bases. The CDR3 runs 14 residues. The trim removed 6 bases at V and 4 bases at J, leaving 7 bases unmatched. Germline V gene lookup returns CDR1 MNHNS and CDR2 SASEGT. This chain's CDR3 is CASRGRREGYEQYF. The CDR3 DNA reads TGTGCCAGCAGAGGGAGGCGGGAGGGATACGAGCAGTACTTC.

This clonotype was picked up many times. Here the CDR3 reads CASSDGTGGGYEQYF. Written as DNA, the CDR3 is TGCGCCAGCAGCGACGGGACAGGGGGCGGTTACGAGCAGTACTTC. The chain is built from TRBV5-1 and TRBJ2-7; 12 nucleotides align to TRBD1. CDR3 length: 15 residues. Germline CDR1 is SGHRS and CDR2 is YFSETQ. After removal of 4 bases from V and 4 bases from J, the junction contained 6 bases not matched to a gene.

This clonotype was counted ten times or more. The chain uses TRBV12-3 or TRBV12-4 and TRBJ1-1, with D hard to call. The CDR3 is 15 amino acids. V gave up 1 base and J gave up 3 bases, with 12 bases separating them. The DNA for the CDR3 is TGTGCCAGCAGTTTAGACGAGACCCTGGACACTGAAGCTTTCTTT. Amino acid sequence: CASSLDETLDTEAFF.

The chain is built from TRBV19 and TRBJ1-5; 8 bases fit TRBD1. CDR1 and CDR2 (germline): LNHDA, SQIVND (reference sequence). V gave up 3 bases and J gave up 7 bases; unmatched junction bases: 5. This CDR3 spans 14 amino acids. DNA of the CDR3: TGTGCCAGTAGTATTTTCACAGGGGGACAGCCCCAGCATTTT. It encodes CASSIFTGGQPQHF.

This clonotype was picked up many times. This chain joins TRBV28 and TRBJ2-7; TRBD1 or TRBD2 may be the D gene (6 bases each). The CDR3 is 15 amino acids. Germline V gene lookup returns CDR1 MDHEN and CDR2 SYDVKM. Trimming removed 7 bases from V and 2 bases from J, with 18 bases in between. CDR3 region: CASTARGALTYEQYF. In nucleotides, the CDR3 is TGTGCCAGCACCGCGAGGGGGGCGCTCACCTACGAGCAGTACTTC.

The chain recombines TRBV11-2 with TRBJ2-6; possible D gene TRBD1, 6 bases. Looked up from germline, CDR1 is SGHAT and CDR2 is FQNNGV. V dropped 8 bases and J dropped 4 bases, with 21 bases sitting between them. The CDR3 is 17 residues long. The CDR3: CASSRGQRVVGANVLTF. CDR3 DNA sequence: TGTGCCAGCTCCCGAGGACAGAGAGTAGTGGGGGCCAACGTCCTGACTTTC.

This clonotype was counted at least ten times. The rearrangement joins TRBV30 to TRBJ2-1, with 10 bases lining up with TRBD2. The CDR3 extends over 13 amino acids. Germline V gene lookup returns CDR1 GTSNPN and CDR2 SVGIG (reference sequence). V shed 5 bases, J shed 13 bases, and the junction held 11 bases outside the gene matches. The CDR3 region has the DNA TGTGCCTGGGGGTCTAGCGGGAGAGCCCCCCAGTTCTTC. This codes for CAWGSSGRAPQFF.

This clonotype occurred a few times. The chain couples TRBV6-9 to TRBJ1-5; D is perhaps TRBD1 (5 bases). Germline CDR1 reads MNHGY; CDR2 reads SVAAGI. V lost 3 bases and J lost 7, with 10 bases in between. The CDR3 covers 13 residues. The CDR3: CASSYTGGQPQHF. In DNA, the CDR3 is TGTGCCAGCAGTTACACAGGAGGCCAGCCCCAGCATTTT.

This clonotype has a count of ten or more. The chain employs TRBV2 and TRBJ2-1; possibly TRBD2 for D (5 bases). The length of the CDR3 is 13 residues. Germline V gene lookup returns CDR1 SNHLY and CDR2 FYNNEI. V shed 6 bases and J shed 6 bases, with 12 bases lying between them. As DNA, the CDR3 is TGTGCCAGCAGGGCGGGTCCCTCCAATGAGCAGTTCTTC. Its protein is CASRAGPSNEQFF.

The chain carries TRBV13 and TRBJ2-7; D remains ambiguous. The CDR3 runs to 14 residues. Trimming took off 6 bases at V and 9 bases at J, with 21 bases between the two ends. The germline gives CDR1 PRHDT, CDR2 FYEKMQ (reference sequence). In DNA form, the CDR3 reads TGTGCCAGCAGTTCTAACTCTGCCAGAAGTGCGCAGTACTTC. Amino acids: CASSSNSARSAQYF.

This clonotype was observed many times. The chain employs TRBV20-1 and TRBJ2-1; the match to TRBD2 covers 12 bases. CDR1 DFQATT and CDR2 SNEGSKA come from the germline V gene (reference sequence). CDR3 length equals 16 residues. V lost 6 bases, J lost 5 bases, and 11 bases stayed unmatched. The CDR3 bases are TGCAGTGCCCAAATGATCCGACTAGCGGGAGACAATGAGCAGTTCTTC. It codes for CSAQMIRLAGDNEQFF.

This clonotype turned up a few times. J is TRBJ2-3 and V is TRBV4-2; D uncertain. V lost 3 bases, J lost 4 bases, and 8 bases lay in between. The germline CDR1 and CDR2 sequences are LGHNA and YNFKEQ. The CDR3 loop spans 13 amino acids. This chain's CDR3 is CASSHPSPDTQYF. CDR3 nucleotides: TGTGCCAGCAGCCACCCCAGCCCAGATACGCAGTATTTT.

This clonotype showed up just once. The rearrangement links TRBV11-2 to TRBJ2-5, with 8 bases matching TRBD1. V shed 2 bases and J 4 bases; nucleotides not matched to a gene: 3. This CDR3 contains 14 residues. CDR1 and CDR2 from the germline V gene are SGHAT and FQNNGV. The CDR3 reads CASSLQGARETQYF. As DNA, the CDR3 is TGTGCCAGCAGCTTACAGGGGGCCCGAGAGACCCAGTACTTC. The entire variable domain, with the rest obtained from reference TRBV11-2 and TRBJ2-5, is as follows: EAGVAQSPRYKIIEKRQSVAFWCNPISGHATLYWYQQILGQGPKLLIQFQNNGVVDDSQLPKDRFSAERLKGVDSTLKIQPAKLEDSAVYLCASSLQGARETQYFGPGTRLLVL.

The J gene is TRBJ2-5, the V gene TRBV4-1, with D possibly matching TRBD1 (6 bases). The ends were cut back, 4 bases at V and 5 bases at J, with 23 bases in the middle. This CDR3 has 17 amino acids. Per the germline V gene, CDR1 is MGHRA and CDR2 is YSYEKL. CDR3 nucleotide sequence: TGCGCCAGCAGCCCCCGGACAGCCGATAGTCCTCTGGAGACCCAGTACTTC. Amino acid sequence: CASSPRTADSPLETQYF.

There are many counts of this clonotype. The chain combines TRBV19 with TRBJ2-7; TRBD2 matches at 7 bases. The ends lost 5 bases at V and 3 bases at J; junction bases unmatched: 10. CDR1 is LNHDA, CDR2 SQIVND, per germline (reference sequence). The CDR3 runs 15 residues. CDR3 protein: CASSPPGGGNYEQYF. CDR3 nucleotides: TGTGCCAGTAGTCCACCCGGGGGAGGGAACTACGAGCAGTACTTC.

At least ten counts were recorded for this clonotype. The CDR3 DNA follows: TGTGCCAGCGAAGTTGGGGAGACCCAGTACTTC. It specifies CASEVGETQYF. The chain uses TRBV7-2 and TRBJ2-5; D is unclear. Germline lookup yields CDR1 SGHTA and CDR2 FQGNSA. The CDR3 has 11 amino acids. V was clipped by 8 bases and J by 5 bases, with 9 bases between them.

At least ten counts were recorded for this clonotype. V usage is TRBV11-1 and J usage is TRBJ1-1, with unresolved D. CDR3 size: 14 residues. Germline CDR1 and CDR2: SGHAT and FQDESV (reference sequence). The V end lost 5 bases, the J end lost 0 bases, and 10 bases lay between the germline ends. In DNA form, the CDR3 reads TGTGCCAGCAGCCCCGGGCAGATGAACACTGAAGCTTTCTTT. Protein sequence: CASSPGQMNTEAFF.

This clonotype was found many times. The V call is TRBV7-2, the J call TRBJ2-3; D is uncertain. Germline lookup yields CDR1 SGHTA and CDR2 FQGNSA. The V and J ends lost 5 bases and 4 bases respectively, with 10 bases between them. This CDR3 is 13 amino acids long. CDR3 sequence: CASSPRLADTQYF. The DNA of the CDR3 is TGTGCCAGCAGCCCTCGTCTGGCAGATACGCAGTATTTT.

In its sample, this clonotype was seen many times. The gene calls are TRBV6-2 or TRBV6-3 and TRBJ2-7; the D is unclear. The CDR3 runs 14 residues. Trimming stripped 8 bases from V and 3 bases from J, with 17 bases between. Germline V gives CDR1 MNHEY, CDR2 SVGEGT. CDR3 in amino acids: CASRVVGLHYEQYF. CDR3 DNA sequence: TGTGCCAGCCGGGTAGTAGGTCTGCACTACGAGCAGTACTTC.

This clonotype was counted only a few times. The genes are TRBV29-1 and TRBJ2-2; the D gene could be TRBD1 or TRBD2 (5 bases each). V was pared by 4 bases and J by 2 bases, with 20 bases between. This CDR3 region has 17 residues. From germline, CDR1 is SQVTM and CDR2 ANQGSEA. CDR3 nucleotides: TGCAGCGTTGTGCTTCGGGGCAGAATCCGAAACACCGGGGAGCTGTTTTTT. The encoded protein is CSVVLRGRIRNTGELFF.